This TCR beta chain was captured by sequencing in a study of blood T cell repertoires in COVID-19. Study details: The study drew acute and convalescent COVID-19 samples from the United States, Italy and Spain. The analysed material was cDNA or gDNA that came from T cells, B-cell-depleted T cells, or PBMCs.

Original processing notes: Nucleated cell counts were estimated from reference gene primer amplification. Profiled with immunoSEQ multiplex PCR; TCRdb holds only in-frame clones, not every one. V and J calls and clone size are copied from that table; D and trimming were computed from the DNA. The repertoire holds about 330,000 clones, with approximately 87% as singletons. This TCR came from a woman between 45 and 60 years old with active or convalescent COVID-19. The sequenced material came from peripheral blood.

As DNA, the CDR3 is TGCGCCAGCAGCAGGACCGGGACAGGGAGTGGACCCATATATTTT. Protein: CASSRTGTGSGPIYF. The chain couples TRBV5-1 to TRBJ1-3, with 9 bases fitting TRBD1. The trim removed 4 bases at V and 11 bases at J, leaving 13 bases unmatched. Germline V gene data show CDR1 as SGHRS and CDR2 as YFSETQ. The CDR3 is 15 residues long.